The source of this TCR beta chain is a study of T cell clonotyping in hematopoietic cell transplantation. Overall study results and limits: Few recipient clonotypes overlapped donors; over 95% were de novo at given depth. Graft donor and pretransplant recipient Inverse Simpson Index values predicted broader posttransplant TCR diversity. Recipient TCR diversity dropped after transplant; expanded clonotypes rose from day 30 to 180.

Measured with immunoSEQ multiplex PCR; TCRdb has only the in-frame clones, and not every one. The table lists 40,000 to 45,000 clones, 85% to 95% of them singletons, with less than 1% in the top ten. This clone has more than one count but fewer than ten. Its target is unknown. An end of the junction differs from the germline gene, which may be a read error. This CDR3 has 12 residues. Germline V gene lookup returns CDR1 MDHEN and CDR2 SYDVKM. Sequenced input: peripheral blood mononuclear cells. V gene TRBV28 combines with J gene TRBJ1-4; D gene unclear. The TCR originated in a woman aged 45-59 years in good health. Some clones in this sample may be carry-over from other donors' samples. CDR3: CASSLWEGARLF. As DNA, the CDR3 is TGTGCCAGCAGTTTATGGGAAGGCGCTCGCCTTTTT. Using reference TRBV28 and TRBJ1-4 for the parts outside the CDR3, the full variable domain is DVKVTQSSRYLVKRTGEKVFLECVQDMDHENMFWYRQDPGLGLRLIYFSYDVKMKEKGDIPEGYSVSREKKERFSLILESASTNQTSMYLCASSLWEGARLFGSGTQLSVL.